This T cell receptor (beta chain) derives from a study of CD8+CD57+ T cells in acquired aplastic anemia. Across the whole study: Sorted CD4+ and CD8+ cells yielded 3.2 ug of DNA on average. Points from the study as a whole: Fewer than 35 sequences, all CD8+ CDR3, were shared between patients and controls. Patient and control CD8+ Simpson's diversity was not significantly different.

Sequencing involved patients with CD8+CD57+ cell expansion previously shown by flow cytometry. Patients were treatment-naive when blood was sampled. This clonotype came up many times. Its antigen is not known. Germline CDR1 and CDR2: DFQATT and SNEGSKA (reference sequence). There are 15 residues in the CDR3. The trim removed 3 bases at V and 5 bases at J, leaving 7 bases unmatched. CDR3 and TCR beta VDJ profiling relied on genomic DNA as the template. In TCRdb, the reads were re-called with MiXCR into one record per CDR3 protein. The table has about 160,000 distinct CDR3 sequences, 47% seen once. Sample: sorted CD4+, CD8+, or CD8+CD57+ T cells (not recorded which) from PBMCs. The rearrangement joins TRBV20-1 to TRBJ2-2, with TRBD2 identical over 9 bases. The source of this sequence is a human donor with aplastic anemia. The CDR3 reads CSASFGAGGTGELFF. In DNA form, the CDR3 reads TGCAGTGCTAGTTTTGGTGCGGGAGGGACCGGGGAGCTGTTTTTT.